This is a list of T cell receptor beta chains from one sample in a study of T-cell reconstitution after alpha-beta-depleted transplantation in children. MiXCR was run by TCRdb on the PCR reads, yielding one entry per CDR3 protein. Here the sample spans roughly 570,000 distinct CDR3 sequences, 27% being singletons. The sample consisted of PBMCs, taken before TCRalphabeta/CD19-depleted stem cell transplant. All receptors derive from a boy under two years old with Wiskott-Aldrich syndrome, due to receive a stem cell transplant. Both conserved end residues are trimmed from each CDR3. For some rows the clone size is stated as once, few or many, or as a class when expanded; others skip it.

j_call: TRBJ2-2
clone_size: few
v_call: TRBV24-1
cdr3_aa: ATQDRPTRELF

j_call: TRBJ2-7
clone_size: -
v_call: TRBV5-1
cdr3_aa: ASRRQGGHEQY

j_call: TRBJ1-4
clone_size: -
v_call: TRBV19
cdr3_aa: ASSRGGSNEKLF

j_call: TRBJ1-3
clone_size: -
v_call: TRBV5-1
cdr3_aa: ASSFTDSGNTIY

j_call: TRBJ1-5
clone_size: -
v_call: TRBV29-1
cdr3_aa: TRGGTNQPQH

j_call: TRBJ2-5
clone_size: -
v_call: TRBV12-3/TRBV12-4
cdr3_aa: ASSLPLANQY

j_call: TRBJ2-1
clone_size: -
v_call: TRBV3-1
cdr3_aa: ASSFPIEGVWGYNEQF

j_call: TRBJ2-7
clone_size: -
v_call: TRBV20-1
cdr3_aa: SARNPISGSNEQY

j_call: TRBJ2-6
clone_size: -
v_call: TRBV7-6
cdr3_aa: ASGSRSGANVLT

j_call: TRBJ2-1
clone_size: few
v_call: TRBV27
cdr3_aa: ASSWLAVLSSYNEQF

j_call: TRBJ2-1
clone_size: -
v_call: TRBV11-2
cdr3_aa: ASSQGGWEQF

j_call: TRBJ2-1
clone_size: -
v_call: TRBV4-1
cdr3_aa: ASSQEASGREEF

j_call: TRBJ2-5
clone_size: -
v_call: TRBV3-1
cdr3_aa: ASSLLRVETQY

j_call: TRBJ2-3
clone_size: -
v_call: TRBV15
cdr3_aa: ATSRRTGSADTQY

j_call: TRBJ2-5
clone_size: -
v_call: TRBV5-1
cdr3_aa: ASSQSGAQETQY

j_call: TRBJ2-7
clone_size: -
v_call: TRBV5-6
cdr3_aa: ASSFKRYTEQY

j_call: TRBJ2-5
clone_size: -
v_call: TRBV5-1
cdr3_aa: ASSLAGSGNQETQY

j_call: TRBJ1-1
clone_size: -
v_call: TRBV7-2
cdr3_aa: ASSLAGTTNTEAF

j_call: TRBJ2-2
clone_size: few
v_call: TRBV5-1
cdr3_aa: ASSPRGANTGELF

j_call: TRBJ2-2
clone_size: -
v_call: TRBV5-6
cdr3_aa: ASSPLREANTGELF

j_call: TRBJ2-7
clone_size: -
v_call: TRBV11-2
cdr3_aa: ASSLVGRFSYEQY

j_call: TRBJ1-3
clone_size: -
v_call: TRBV6-1
cdr3_aa: ASSSGRGFGNTIY

j_call: TRBJ2-7
clone_size: -
v_call: TRBV20-1
cdr3_aa: SARDLTGTSGLGDEQY

j_call: TRBJ2-1
clone_size: -
v_call: TRBV12-3/TRBV12-4
cdr3_aa: ASSPFAEVSYNEQF

j_call: TRBJ2-7
clone_size: few
v_call: TRBV20-1
cdr3_aa: SARRASGTDEQY

j_call: TRBJ2-2
clone_size: few
v_call: TRBV12-3/TRBV12-4
cdr3_aa: ASSSWGWGELF

j_call: TRBJ1-2
clone_size: -
v_call: TRBV27
cdr3_aa: ASRLGGYGYT

j_call: TRBJ1-5
clone_size: -
v_call: TRBV19
cdr3_aa: AIGGRGNQPQH

j_call: TRBJ2-7
clone_size: -
v_call: TRBV27
cdr3_aa: ASSSSRGPLEQY

j_call: TRBJ2-3
clone_size: few
v_call: TRBV4-1
cdr3_aa: ASSQDRITDTQY

j_call: TRBJ2-5
clone_size: few
v_call: TRBV20-1
cdr3_aa: SASPGLAGETQY

j_call: TRBJ2-7
clone_size: -
v_call: TRBV25-1
cdr3_aa: ASSEFPDRVEQY

j_call: TRBJ2-5
clone_size: few
v_call: TRBV29-1
cdr3_aa: SGSRSGSGETQY

j_call: TRBJ2-7
clone_size: -
v_call: TRBV5-1
cdr3_aa: ASSQGTSGIHEQY

j_call: TRBJ2-3
clone_size: -
v_call: TRBV5-1
cdr3_aa: ASGYSPPPDTQY

j_call: TRBJ2-1
clone_size: few
v_call: TRBV6-1
cdr3_aa: ASRPGLAGGEQF

j_call: TRBJ1-1
clone_size: -
v_call: TRBV28
cdr3_aa: ASRPRNTEAF

j_call: TRBJ2-7
clone_size: few
v_call: TRBV12-3/TRBV12-4
cdr3_aa: ASSLSLPADEQY

j_call: TRBJ2-7
clone_size: few
v_call: TRBV3-1
cdr3_aa: ASNYGGKLSSEQY

j_call: TRBJ2-2
clone_size: -
v_call: TRBV5-1
cdr3_aa: ASSLLGTANPGELF

j_call: TRBJ2-7
clone_size: few
v_call: TRBV7-9
cdr3_aa: ASSLVIRDEQY

j_call: TRBJ2-3
clone_size: few
v_call: TRBV10-3
cdr3_aa: AITSQLATDTQY

j_call: TRBJ2-5
clone_size: few
v_call: TRBV20-1
cdr3_aa: SARAQDGTSNGTQY

j_call: TRBJ1-5
clone_size: -
v_call: TRBV12-3/TRBV12-4
cdr3_aa: ASSLKAQGLYSNQPQH

j_call: TRBJ2-1
clone_size: -
v_call: TRBV28
cdr3_aa: ASFIRDEQF

j_call: TRBJ2-1
clone_size: -
v_call: TRBV7-6
cdr3_aa: ASSLATSGSSYNEQF

j_call: TRBJ2-7
clone_size: -
v_call: TRBV27
cdr3_aa: ASRRSGPSSYEQY

j_call: TRBJ1-1
clone_size: few
v_call: TRBV7-9
cdr3_aa: ASSATGSTEAF

j_call: TRBJ2-3
clone_size: few
v_call: TRBV5-1
cdr3_aa: ASSLGFGDKSTDTQY

j_call: TRBJ2-3
clone_size: -
v_call: TRBV5-1
cdr3_aa: ASSLTYGFRY

j_call: TRBJ2-5
clone_size: few
v_call: TRBV5-1
cdr3_aa: ASSSRDRGSGTQY

j_call: TRBJ2-2
clone_size: few
v_call: TRBV13
cdr3_aa: ASSLFLSRGRQVGGELF

j_call: TRBJ2-7
clone_size: -
v_call: TRBV15
cdr3_aa: ATSRVGQGLKEQY